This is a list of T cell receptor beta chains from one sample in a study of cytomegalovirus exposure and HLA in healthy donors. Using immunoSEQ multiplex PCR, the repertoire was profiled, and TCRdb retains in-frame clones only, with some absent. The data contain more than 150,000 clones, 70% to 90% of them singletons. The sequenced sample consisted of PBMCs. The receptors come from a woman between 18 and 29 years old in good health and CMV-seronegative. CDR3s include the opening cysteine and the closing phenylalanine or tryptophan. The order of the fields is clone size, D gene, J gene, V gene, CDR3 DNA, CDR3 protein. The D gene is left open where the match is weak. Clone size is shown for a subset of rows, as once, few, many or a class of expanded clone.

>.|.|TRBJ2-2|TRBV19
TGTGCCAGCTGGGGGGCCGGGGAGCTGTTTTTT
CASWGAGELFF
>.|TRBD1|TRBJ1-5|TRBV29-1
TGCAGCGTTAGACAGGGGGATAGCAATCAGCCCCAGCATTTT
CSVRQGDSNQPQHF
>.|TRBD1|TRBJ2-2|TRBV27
TGTGCCAGCAGTCCGGGACAGGGTAACACCGGGGAGCTGTTTTTT
CASSPGQGNTGELFF
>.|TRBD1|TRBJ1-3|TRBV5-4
TGTGCCAGCAGCTTAGACAGGGGCAGCTCTGGAAACACCATATATTTT
CASSLDRGSSGNTIYF
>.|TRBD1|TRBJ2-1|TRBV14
TGTGCCAGCAGCCGAGACAGGGGGCGCGCGATAGAGCAGTTCTTC
CASSRDRGRAIEQFF
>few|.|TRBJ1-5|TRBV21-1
TGTGCCAGCAGCATAAGACAACGCCCGTACGGCAATCAGCCCCAGCATTTT
CASSIRQRPYGNQPQHF
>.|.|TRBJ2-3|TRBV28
TGTGCCAGCAGTTCGTTTGGGGGGACAGGCACAGATACGCAGTATTTT
CASSSFGGTGTDTQYF
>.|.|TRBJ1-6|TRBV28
TGTGCCAGCCCTGGACCGGGGGGTTCACCCCTCCACTTT
CASPGPGGSPLHF
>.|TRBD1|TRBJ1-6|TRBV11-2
TGTGCCAGCAGCTTAGCACAGGGGGCGCATTCACCCCTCCACTTT
CASSLAQGAHSPLHF
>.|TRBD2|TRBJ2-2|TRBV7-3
TGTGCCAGCAGCCCCGGACTAGGTCCTACCGGGGAGCTGTTTTTT
CASSPGLGPTGELFF
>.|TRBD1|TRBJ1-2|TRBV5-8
TGTGCCAGCAGCAATCCCAGGGTAGGGGGCAGTGGAGATCATGGCTACACCTTC
CASSNPRVGGSGDHGYTF
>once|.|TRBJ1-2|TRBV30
TGTGCCTGGAGTGCCCAAACTGGTGCGTCGAGGCCTTATGGCTACACCTTC
CAWSAQTGASRPYGYTF
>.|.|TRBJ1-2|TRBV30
TGTGCCTGGAGTGTAAGACGCGGGGGGGTTGGTGGCTACACCTTC
CAWSVRRGGVGGYTF
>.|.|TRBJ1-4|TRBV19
TGTGCCACTGACCTGGGGGGGAAACTGTTTTTT
CATDLGGKLFF
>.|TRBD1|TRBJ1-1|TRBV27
TGTGCCAGCAGTTTAAGGACAGGGAGGACTGAAGCTTTCTTT
CASSLRTGRTEAFF
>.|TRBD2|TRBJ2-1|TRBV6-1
TGTGCCAGCAGTGAAGGGACTAGCGACTACAATGAGCAGTTCTTC
CASSEGTSDYNEQFF
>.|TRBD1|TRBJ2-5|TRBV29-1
TGCAGCGTTGCACAGGGGAGAACAGAGACCCAGTACTTC
CSVAQGRTETQYF
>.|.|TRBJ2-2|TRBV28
TGTGCCAGCAGTCCCCGACAGAATTCGAACACCGGGGAGCTGTTTTTT
CASSPRQNSNTGELFF
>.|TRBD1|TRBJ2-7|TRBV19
TGTGCCAGTAGTATAACCGGGACAGGGGGCTGGCACGAGCAGTACTTC
CASSITGTGGWHEQYF
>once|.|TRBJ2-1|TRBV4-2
TGTGCCAGCCTCCATCAGGGCGGTGAGCAGTTCTTC
CASLHQGGEQFF
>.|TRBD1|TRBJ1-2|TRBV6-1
TGTGCCAGCAGTGAAGAGGGGACAGCATATGGCTACACCTTC
CASSEEGTAYGYTF
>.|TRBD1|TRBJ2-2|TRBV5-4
TGTGCCAGCAGCCATGACAGGGGGCAAGTCAGCGGGGAGCTGTTTTTT
CASSHDRGQVSGELFF
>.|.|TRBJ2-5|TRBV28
TGTGCCAGCAGTTTCCCGGGGGTGCAGTACTTC
CASSFPGVQYF
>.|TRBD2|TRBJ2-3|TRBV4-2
TGTGCCAGCAGCCAAGATGGGGCGGGGGGGAGAGATACGCAGTATTTT
CASSQDGAGGRDTQYF
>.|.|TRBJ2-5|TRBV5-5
TGTGCCAGCAGCGGTTGGCTTCAGGGAGGCGAGACCCAGTACTTC
CASSGWLQGGETQYF
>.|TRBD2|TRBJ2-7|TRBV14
TGTGCCAGCAGCCCGGGAGGTTACGAGCAGTACTTC
CASSPGGYEQYF
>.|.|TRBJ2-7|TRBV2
TGTGCCAGCAGTGAAGGCCAGTGGCAGCAGTACTTC
CASSEGQWQQYF
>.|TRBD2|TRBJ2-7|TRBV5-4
TGTGCCAGCAGCTTGTGGGAGGGATACGAGCAGTACTTC
CASSLWEGYEQYF
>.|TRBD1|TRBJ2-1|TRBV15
TGTGCCACCAGCAGATGGGACAGCCGGAATGAGCAGTTCTTC
CATSRWDSRNEQFF
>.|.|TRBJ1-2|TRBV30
TGTGCCTGGAGATCAGCTAACTATGGCTACACCTTC
CAWRSANYGYTF
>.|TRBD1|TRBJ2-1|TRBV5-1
TGCGCCAGCAGCTCCCATGACAGGGGGCTAGGCAATGAGCAGTTCTTC
CASSSHDRGLGNEQFF
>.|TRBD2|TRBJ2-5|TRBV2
TGTGCCAGCAGTGAAGGGCTAGCGGGGGTCGTGGAGACCCAGTACTTC
CASSEGLAGVVETQYF
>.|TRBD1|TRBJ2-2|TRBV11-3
TGTGCCAGCAGATCAGGGGGAATCGGGGAGCTGTTTTTT
CASRSGGIGELFF
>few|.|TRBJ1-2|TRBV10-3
TGTGCCATCAGGGACAGAAACTATGGCTACACCTTC
CAIRDRNYGYTF
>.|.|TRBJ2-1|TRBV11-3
TGTGCCAGCAGCTTAGGGAGGTCCCTCCAGAATGAGCAGTTCTTC
CASSLGRSLQNEQFF
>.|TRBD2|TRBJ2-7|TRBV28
TGTGCCAGCAGTTTTTCAGCGGGGGCGGGGGAGCAGTACTTC
CASSFSAGAGEQYF
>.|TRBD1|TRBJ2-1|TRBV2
TGTGCCAGCAGCCCCAGGGGGCGAAGGGACAATGAGCAGTTCTTC
CASSPRGRRDNEQFF
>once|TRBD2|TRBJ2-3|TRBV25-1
TGTGCCAGCAGTGAGACTAGCGGGTGGGATACGCAGTATTTT
CASSETSGWDTQYF
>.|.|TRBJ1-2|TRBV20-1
TGCAGTGCTAGAGTGAGTGGCTACACCTTC
CSARVSGYTF
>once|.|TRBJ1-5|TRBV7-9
TGTGCCAGCAGCGATGGGGGGGCTGGAAAGCCCCAGCATTTT
CASSDGGAGKPQHF
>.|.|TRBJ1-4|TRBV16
TGTGCCAGCAGCCAATTAGGCGGGTCTAATGAAAAACTGTTTTTT
CASSQLGGSNEKLFF
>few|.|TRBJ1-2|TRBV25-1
TGTGCCAGCAGAACCAGGGACTATGGCTACACCTTC
CASRTRDYGYTF
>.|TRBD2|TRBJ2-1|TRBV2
TGTGCCCAAACGAGACTAGCGGGAGAGGGTGAGCAGTTCTTC
CAQTRLAGEGEQFF
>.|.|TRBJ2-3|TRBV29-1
TGCAGCGTTGGACAGGAGGTTATAACAGATACGCAGTATTTT
CSVGQEVITDTQYF